This is a list of T cell receptor beta chains from one sample in a study of shared clonotypes between healthy human individuals. Sequencing was performed with immunoSEQ multiplex PCR; in TCRdb, only in-frame clones are kept and a portion is missing. The repertoire holds about 1.5 million clones, with roughly 98% as singletons. The sequencing input was naive CD4+ T cells sorted from blood. These receptors all come from a man aged 25 to 40 in good health. Each CDR3 is given with its conserved first and last residue. The order of the fields is D gene, J gene, V gene, clone size, CDR3 protein, CDR3 DNA. The D gene is left open where the match is weak. Only some rows state a clone size, as once, few, many or a class for expanded clones.

. TRBJ1-4 TRBV7-8 . CASSLGQDEKLFF TGTGCCAGCAGCTTAGGGCAGGATGAAAAACTGTTTTTT
. TRBJ1-1 TRBV18 . CASSPTSWAGTEAFF TGTGCCAGCTCACCAACGAGTTGGGCGGGCACTGAAGCTTTCTTT
TRBD2 TRBJ2-7 TRBV7-3 . CASSPDRTSGRPSYEQYF TGTGCCAGCAGCCCAGATCGGACTAGCGGGAGACCTAGCTACGAGCAGTACTTC
TRBD1 TRBJ1-1 TRBV2 . CASWVGTGNTEAFF TGTGCCAGCTGGGTGGGGACAGGGAACACTGAAGCTTTCTTT
. TRBJ1-4 TRBV27 . CASSPLGSVEKLFF TGTGCCAGCAGTCCCCTGGGATCGGTTGAAAAACTGTTTTTT
. TRBJ2-3 TRBV6-5 . CASRGSVSTDTQYF TGTGCCTCGCGAGGGTCTGTCAGCACAGATACGCAGTATTTT
. TRBJ1-3 TRBV7-9 . CASSLRSGNTIYF TGTGCCAGCAGCTTACGGTCTGGAAACACCATATATTTT
TRBD2 TRBJ2-3 TRBV27 once CASSPKGGSRSSTDTQYF TGTGCCAGCAGCCCCAAGGGCGGGAGTAGAAGTAGCACAGATACGCAGTATTTT
. TRBJ2-1 TRBV9 . CASSAVDPRAIATNEQFF TGTGCCAGCAGCGCCGTAGATCCCCGGGCCATAGCCACCAATGAGCAGTTCTTC
. TRBJ2-2 TRBV10-3 . CAIRGSGNTGELFF TGTGCCATCAGGGGAAGCGGAAACACCGGGGAGCTGTTTTTT
TRBD1 TRBJ2-7 TRBV2 . CASTPERGPSEQYF TGTGCCAGCACCCCGGAGAGGGGGCCGTCCGAGCAGTACTTC
. TRBJ1-4 TRBV15 . CATSREGGRGGGLHEKLFF TGTGCCACCAGCAGAGAGGGGGGCCGAGGAGGAGGGTTGCATGAAAAACTGTTTTTT
. TRBJ1-1 TRBV6-1 . CASRARVGEGTEAFF TGTGCCAGCAGAGCCAGGGTGGGTGAAGGGACTGAAGCTTTCTTT
. TRBJ1-1 TRBV2 . CASRGDLNTEAFF TGTGCCAGCAGGGGGGACCTGAACACTGAAGCTTTCTTT
. TRBJ2-1 TRBV6-1 . CASSGTAYNEQFF TGTGCCAGCAGTGGGACAGCCTACAATGAGCAGTTCTTC
. TRBJ2-3 TRBV10-3 once CAIRLAESTDTQYF TGTGCCATCAGGCTAGCAGAAAGCACAGATACGCAGTATTTT
TRBD1 TRBJ2-5 TRBV2 . CASVPGQAEETQYF TGTGCCAGCGTACCGGGACAGGCAGAAGAGACCCAGTACTTC
TRBD2 TRBJ2-3 TRBV28 . CASSLRAGLGRTDTQYF TGTGCCAGCAGCCTCAGAGCGGGCCTCGGGAGGACAGATACGCAGTATTTT
TRBD2 TRBJ2-2 TRBV4-1 . CASSQVGKASGLTGELFF TGCGCCAGCAGCCAAGTCGGTAAGGCTAGCGGACTGACCGGGGAGCTGTTTTTT
. TRBJ1-1 TRBV18 . CASARQSPSTEAFF TGTGCCAGCGCCCGACAATCACCAAGCACTGAAGCTTTCTTT
TRBD1 TRBJ1-5 TRBV2 . CASSERGPWGNQPQHF TGTGCCAGCAGTGAAAGGGGGCCTTGGGGCAATCAGCCCCAGCATTTT
. TRBJ1-1 TRBV14 . CASSQKLNTEAFF TGTGCCAGCAGCCAAAAGCTGAACACTGAAGCTTTCTTT
. TRBJ2-5 TRBV5-4 . CASSLEPGTQQETQYF TGTGCCAGCAGCTTGGAACCCGGGACACAACAAGAGACCCAGTACTTC
TRBD2 TRBJ2-7 TRBV13 . CASSLARTSGSYEQYF TGTGCCAGCAGCTTAGCCAGGACTAGCGGGAGTTACGAGCAGTACTTC
TRBD2 TRBJ2-7 TRBV7-2 . CASKARGGFYEQYF TGTGCCAGCAAGGCGCGCGGGGGGTTCTACGAGCAGTACTTC
TRBD1 TRBJ2-6 TRBV28 . CASSPPGQGVPGANVLTF TGTGCCAGCAGTCCTCCGGGACAGGGGGTCCCTGGGGCCAACGTCCTGACTTTC
TRBD1 TRBJ2-1 TRBV18 . CASSPTGVNEQFF TGTGCCAGCTCACCGACAGGGGTCAATGAGCAGTTCTTC
TRBD2 TRBJ2-1 TRBV6-4 . CASSVAPGLVNEQFF TGTGCCAGCAGTGTGGCCCCGGGACTAGTTAATGAGCAGTTCTTC
. TRBJ2-7 TRBV6-5 . CASSYSHRYYEQYF TGTGCCAGCAGTTACAGTCACAGGTACTACGAGCAGTACTTC
. TRBJ2-5 TRBV9 . CASSVGGRGETQYF TGTGCCAGCAGCGTAGGTGGGAGGGGGGAGACCCAGTACTTC
. TRBJ2-7 TRBV4-1 . CASSQATSQTYEQYF TGCGCCAGCAGCCAAGCTACTAGCCAAACCTACGAGCAGTACTTC
. TRBJ2-1 TRBV10-3 . CAISESTVGPQFF TGTGCCATCAGTGAGAGTACCGTCGGACCGCAGTTCTTC
. TRBJ1-5 TRBV2 . CASSRDGNQPQHF TGTGCCAGCAGCCGGGACGGGAATCAGCCCCAGCATTTT
TRBD1 TRBJ1-1 TRBV6-6 . CASSSDGTAIYTEAFF TGTGCCAGCAGTTCGGATGGGACAGCCATATACACTGAAGCTTTCTTT
. TRBJ2-5 TRBV5-1 . CASSPEVRGPPQETQYF TGCGCCAGCAGCCCGGAGGTCAGGGGACCCCCACAAGAGACCCAGTACTTC
. TRBJ2-3 TRBV4-1 . CASSQGSPDTQYF TGCGCCAGCAGCCAAGGAAGTCCAGATACGCAGTATTTT
. TRBJ1-1 TRBV20-1 few CSVNTEAFF TGCAGTGTGAACACTGAAGCTTTCTTT
. TRBJ1-5 TRBV28 once CASKATGNQPQHF TGTGCCAGCAAGGCCACAGGCAATCAGCCCCAGCATTTT
TRBD2 TRBJ2-7 TRBV29-1 . CSVERVGTSGGSGSYEQYF TGCAGCGTTGAGAGGGTAGGGACTAGCGGGGGTAGTGGGTCCTACGAGCAGTACTTC